This passage covers 10 T cell receptor beta chains from one sample sequenced in a study of blood T cell repertoires in COVID-19. Clones were sequenced by immunoSEQ multiplex PCR, and TCRdb holds only the in-frame ones, with some missing. The table lists under 250,000 clones, about nine tenths of them singletons. Sequenced: peripheral blood. Source of these receptors: a man aged 30 to 45 with COVID-19, enrolled during active disease.

A single count supports this clone. The chain employs TRBV5-6 and TRBJ2-3; a possible D gene is TRBD1 (6 bases). Trimming took off 1 base at V and 4 bases at J, with 7 bases between the two ends. The CDR3 runs to 13 residues. The germline V gene encodes CDR1 SGHDT and CDR2 YYEEEE. The CDR3 region has the DNA TGTGCCAGCAGCTTGCAGGGGCCAGATACGCAGTATTTT. It encodes CASSLQGPDTQYF.

V usage is TRBV29-1 and J usage is TRBJ1-2; 7 bases align to TRBD1. Losses at the gene ends were 3 bases for V and 5 bases for J; bases not matched to a gene: 9. Germline CDR1 is SQVTM and CDR2 is ANQGSEA. CDR3 size: 14 residues. The CDR3 here is CSVDTSTGPYGYTF. CDR3 nucleotide sequence: TGCAGCGTTGATACGTCGACAGGGCCTTATGGCTACACCTTC.

The chain links TRBV7-2 to TRBJ1-2; 8 nucleotides agree with TRBD1. Unmatched junction bases numbered 3, after V lost 5 bases and J lost 4 bases. The CDR3 is 13 residues long. CDR1 is SGHTA, CDR2 FQGNSA, per germline. CDR3 sequence reads: CASSLDRGYGYTF. CDR3 nucleotide sequence: TGTGCCAGCAGCCTTGACAGGGGCTATGGCTACACCTTC.

The chain recombines TRBV5-5 with TRBJ2-5; TRBD2 agrees at 8 bases. CDR1 and CDR2 (germline): SGHKS, YYEKEE (reference sequence). Losses at the gene ends were 5 bases for V and 3 bases for J; bases not matched to a gene: 6. CDR3 length equals 14 residues. The CDR3 DNA is TGTGCCAGCAGGTCTGGGACTAGAGAAGAGACCCAGTACTTC. It encodes CASRSGTREETQYF.

The chain employs TRBV3-1 (or the pseudogene TRBV3-2) and TRBJ1-1, with D unresolved. Germline loops: CDR1 LGHDT, CDR2 YNNKEL (reference sequence). V lost 4 bases and J 1 base, leaving 13 bases between the germline ends. The CDR3 has 15 residues. The CDR3 spells CASSPHQTSNTEAFF. The CDR3 DNA reads as TGTGCCAGCAGCCCCCACCAGACTTCGAACACTGAAGCTTTCTTT.

This chain uses TRBV12-3 or TRBV12-4 with TRBJ1-1; D perhaps matches TRBD1 (5 bases). V lost 1 base to trimming and J lost 6 bases, with 9 bases between them. The CDR3 sequence is 13 residues long. This CDR3 is CASSLGRVAEAFF. DNA of the CDR3: TGTGCCAGCAGTTTAGGCAGGGTCGCTGAAGCTTTCTTT.

This chain connects TRBV18 to TRBJ2-7; 8 bases agree with TRBD1. This CDR3 spans 15 amino acids. Unmatched junction bases numbered 5, after V lost 3 bases and J lost 1 base. Germline V gene sequence: CDR1 KGHSH, CDR2 LQKENI. CDR3 protein: CASSPQGAGSYEQYF. The DNA of the CDR3 is TGTGCCAGCTCACCTCAGGGGGCCGGGTCCTACGAGCAGTACTTC.

The chain recombines TRBV15 with TRBJ1-4, with a weak D call TRBD1 (5 bases). The V end was cut by 0 bases, the J end by 8 bases, with 10 bases between. CDR1 and CDR2 from the germline V gene are LNHNV and YYDKDF (reference sequence). CDR3 length equals 14 residues. In DNA, the CDR3 is TGTGCCACCAGCAGAGAGCGGGGACGGGAAAAACTGTTTTTT. This sequence encodes CATSRERGREKLFF. Combining the CDR3 with reference TRBV15 and TRBJ1-4 gives the whole variable domain DAMVIQNPRYQVTQFGKPVTLSCSQTLNHNVMYWYQQKSSQAPKLLFHYYDKDFNNEADTPDNFQSRRPNTSFCFLDIRSPGLGDTAMYLCATSRERGREKLFFGSGTQLSVL.

The gene calls are TRBV27 and TRBJ2-7; D remains ambiguous. CDR3 length equals 15 residues. CDR1 and CDR2 from the germline V gene are MNHEY and SMNVEV (reference sequence). V lost 3 bases and J 2 bases, leaving 14 bases between the germline ends. In DNA form, the CDR3 reads TGTGCCAGCAGTTTTTTAGCTAGTGCTACCTACGAGCAGTACTTC. Its protein is CASSFLASATYEQYF.

V gene TRBV18 combines with J gene TRBJ1-6, with 9 bases that match TRBD1. The CDR3 consists of 15 residues. V dropped 2 bases and J dropped 6; count of bases not matched to a gene: 2. Germline V lookup: CDR1 KGHSH, CDR2 LQKENI. The chain's CDR3 is CASSPGQGFNSPLHF. Written as DNA, the CDR3 is TGTGCCAGCTCACCAGGACAGGGGTTTAATTCACCCCTCCACTTT.